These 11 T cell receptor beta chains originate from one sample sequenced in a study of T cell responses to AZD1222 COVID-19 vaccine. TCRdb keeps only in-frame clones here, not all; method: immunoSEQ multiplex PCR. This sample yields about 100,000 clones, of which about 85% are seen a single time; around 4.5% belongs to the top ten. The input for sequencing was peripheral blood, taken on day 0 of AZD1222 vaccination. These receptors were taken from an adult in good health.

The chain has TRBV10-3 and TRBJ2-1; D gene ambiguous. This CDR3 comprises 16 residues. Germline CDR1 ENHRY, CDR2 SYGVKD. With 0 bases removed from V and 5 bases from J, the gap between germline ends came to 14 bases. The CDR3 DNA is TGTGCCATCAGTGAGTCGAAGGGCTGGACCGACAATGAGCAGTTCTTC. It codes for CAISESKGWTDNEQFF.

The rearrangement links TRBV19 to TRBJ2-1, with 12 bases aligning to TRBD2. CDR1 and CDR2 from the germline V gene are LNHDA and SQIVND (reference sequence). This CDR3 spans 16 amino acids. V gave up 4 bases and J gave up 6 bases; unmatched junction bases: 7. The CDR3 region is CASSSATSGRRNEQFF. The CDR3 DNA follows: TGTGCCAGTAGTAGCGCGACTAGCGGGAGACGCAATGAGCAGTTCTTC.

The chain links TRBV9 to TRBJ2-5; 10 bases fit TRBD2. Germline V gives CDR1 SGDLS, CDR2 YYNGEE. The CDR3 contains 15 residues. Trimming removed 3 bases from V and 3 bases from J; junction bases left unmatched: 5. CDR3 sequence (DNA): TGTGCCAGCAGCGGAATAGCGGGGGGCAAAGAGACCCAGTACTTC. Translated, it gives CASSGIAGGKETQYF.

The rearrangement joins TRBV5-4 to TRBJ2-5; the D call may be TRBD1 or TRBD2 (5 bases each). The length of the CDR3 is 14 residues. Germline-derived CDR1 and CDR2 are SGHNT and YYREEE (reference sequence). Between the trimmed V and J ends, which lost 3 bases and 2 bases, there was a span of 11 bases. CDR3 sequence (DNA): TGTGCCAGCAGCTATGGGGACCCACAAGAGACCCAGTACTTC. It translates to CASSYGDPQETQYF.

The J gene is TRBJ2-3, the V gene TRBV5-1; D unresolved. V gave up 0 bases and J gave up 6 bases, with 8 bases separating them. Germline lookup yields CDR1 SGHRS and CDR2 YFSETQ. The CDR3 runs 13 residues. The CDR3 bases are TGCGCCAGCAGCTTGGCCCCGGGTGATACGCAGTATTTT. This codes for CASSLAPGDTQYF. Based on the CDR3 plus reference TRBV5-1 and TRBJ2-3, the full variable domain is KAGVTQTPRYLIKTRGQQVTLSCSPISGHRSVSWYQQTPGQGLQFLFEYFSETQRNKGNFPGRFSGRQFSNSRSEMNVSTLELGDSALYLCASSLAPGDTQYFGPGTRLTVL.

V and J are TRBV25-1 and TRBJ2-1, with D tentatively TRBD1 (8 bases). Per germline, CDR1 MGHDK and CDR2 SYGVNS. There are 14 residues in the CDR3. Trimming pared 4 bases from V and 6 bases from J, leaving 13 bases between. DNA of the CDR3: TGTGCCAGCAGTGGACAGGGGAGGGCCAATGAGCAGTTCTTC. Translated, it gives CASSGQGRANEQFF.

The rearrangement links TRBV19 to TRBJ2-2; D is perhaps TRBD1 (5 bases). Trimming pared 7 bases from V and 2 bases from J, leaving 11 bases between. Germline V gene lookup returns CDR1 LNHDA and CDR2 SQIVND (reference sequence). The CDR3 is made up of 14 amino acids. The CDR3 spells CASTQGPNTGELFF. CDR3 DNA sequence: TGTGCCAGTACCCAGGGTCCCAACACCGGGGAGCTGTTTTTT.

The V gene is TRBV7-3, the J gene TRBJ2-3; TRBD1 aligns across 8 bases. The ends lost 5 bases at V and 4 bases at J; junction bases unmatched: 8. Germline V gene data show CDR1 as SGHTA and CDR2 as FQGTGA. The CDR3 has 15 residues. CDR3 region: CASSGRQGSADTQYF. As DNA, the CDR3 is TGTGCCAGCAGCGGTCGACAGGGGAGCGCAGATACGCAGTATTTT.

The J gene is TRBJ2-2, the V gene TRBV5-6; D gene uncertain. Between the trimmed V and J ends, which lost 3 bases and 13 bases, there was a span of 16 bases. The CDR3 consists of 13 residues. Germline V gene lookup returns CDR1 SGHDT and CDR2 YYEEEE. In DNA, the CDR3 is TGTGCCAGCAGCTCACCTGCCCCAGCCGGGCTGTTTTTT. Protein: CASSSPAPAGLFF. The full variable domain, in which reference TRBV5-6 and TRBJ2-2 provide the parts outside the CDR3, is DAGVTQSPTHLIKTRGQQVTLRCSPKSGHDTVSWYQQALGQGPQFIFQYYEEEERQRGNFPDRFSGHQFPNYSSELNVNALLLGDSALYLCASSSPAPAGLFFGEGSRLTVL.

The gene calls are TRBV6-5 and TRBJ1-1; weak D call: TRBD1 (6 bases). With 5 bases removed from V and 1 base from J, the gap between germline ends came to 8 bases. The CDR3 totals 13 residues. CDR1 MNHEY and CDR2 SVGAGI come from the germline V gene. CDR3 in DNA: TGTGCCAGCAGTACAGGGTCGAACACTGAAGCTTTCTTT. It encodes CASSTGSNTEAFF.

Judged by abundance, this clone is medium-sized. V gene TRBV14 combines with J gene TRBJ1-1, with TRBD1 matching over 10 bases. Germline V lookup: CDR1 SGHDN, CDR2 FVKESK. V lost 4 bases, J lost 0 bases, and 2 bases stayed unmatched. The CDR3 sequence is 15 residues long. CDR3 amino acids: CASSRQGALNTEAFF. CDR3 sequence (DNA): TGTGCCAGCAGCCGACAGGGGGCCCTGAACACTGAAGCTTTCTTT.